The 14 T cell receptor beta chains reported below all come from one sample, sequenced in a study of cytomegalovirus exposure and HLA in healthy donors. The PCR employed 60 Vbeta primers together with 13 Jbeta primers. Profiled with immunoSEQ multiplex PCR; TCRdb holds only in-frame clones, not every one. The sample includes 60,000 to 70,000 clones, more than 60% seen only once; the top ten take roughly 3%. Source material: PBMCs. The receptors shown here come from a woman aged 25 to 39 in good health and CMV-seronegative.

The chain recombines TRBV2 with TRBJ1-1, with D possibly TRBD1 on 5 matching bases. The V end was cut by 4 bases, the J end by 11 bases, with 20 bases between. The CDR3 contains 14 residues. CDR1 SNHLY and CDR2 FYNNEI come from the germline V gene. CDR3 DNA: TGTGCCAGCAGTGGTCTGGACACCTGGTCACAGGCTTTCTTT. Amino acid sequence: CASSGLDTWSQAFF.

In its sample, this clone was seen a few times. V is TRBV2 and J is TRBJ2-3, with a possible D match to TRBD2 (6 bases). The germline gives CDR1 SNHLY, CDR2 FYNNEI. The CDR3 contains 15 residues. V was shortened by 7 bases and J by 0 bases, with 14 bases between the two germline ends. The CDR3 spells CASKSGGGSTDTQYF. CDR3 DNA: TGTGCCAGCAAATCCGGCGGAGGGAGCACAGATACGCAGTATTTT.

The CDR3 here is CATSRGEDRGHAFF. For the CDR3, the DNA is TGTGCCACCAGCAGAGGGGAGGACAGGGGGCACGCTTTCTTT. This chain joins TRBV15 and TRBJ1-1; 11 nucleotides match TRBD1. The CDR3 loop spans 14 amino acids. Germline V lookup: CDR1 LNHNV, CDR2 YYDKDF (reference sequence). Germline trimming cut 1 base from V and 11 bases from J; bases unmatched to any gene: 6. The whole variable domain, filled in from reference TRBV15 and TRBJ1-1, reads DAMVIQNPRYQVTQFGKPVTLSCSQTLNHNVMYWYQQKSSQAPKLLFHYYDKDFNNEADTPDNFQSRRPNTSFCFLDIRSPGLGDTAMYLCATSRGEDRGHAFFGQGTRLTVV.

The CDR3 protein is CASSLTVNTEAFF. The CDR3 DNA sequence: TGCGCCAGCAGCTTAACAGTGAACACTGAAGCTTTCTTT. V gene TRBV5-1 combines with J gene TRBJ1-1; D gene unclear. CDR3 length: 13 residues. Trimming stripped 2 bases from V and 0 bases from J, with 5 bases between. Germline CDR1 reads SGHRS; CDR2 reads YFSETQ.

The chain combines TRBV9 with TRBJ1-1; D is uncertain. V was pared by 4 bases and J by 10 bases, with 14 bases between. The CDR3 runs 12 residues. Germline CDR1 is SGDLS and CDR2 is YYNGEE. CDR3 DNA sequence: TGTGCCAGCAGCCCCCCTCGGGAAGGAGCTTTCTTT. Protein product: CASSPPREGAFF.

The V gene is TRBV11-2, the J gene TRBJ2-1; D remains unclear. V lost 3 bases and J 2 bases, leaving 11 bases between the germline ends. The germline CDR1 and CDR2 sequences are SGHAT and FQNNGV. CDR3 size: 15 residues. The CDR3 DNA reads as TGTGCCAGCAGCTTTGCCGAGGTCCCCTACAATGAGCAGTTCTTC. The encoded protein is CASSFAEVPYNEQFF.

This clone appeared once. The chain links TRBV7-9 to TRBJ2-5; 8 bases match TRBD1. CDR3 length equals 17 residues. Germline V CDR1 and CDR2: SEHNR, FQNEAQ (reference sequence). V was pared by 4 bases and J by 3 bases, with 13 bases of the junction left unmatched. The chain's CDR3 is CASSSWGQAATEETQYF. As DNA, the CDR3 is TGTGCCAGCAGCTCGTGGGGACAGGCGGCAACGGAAGAGACCCAGTACTTC.

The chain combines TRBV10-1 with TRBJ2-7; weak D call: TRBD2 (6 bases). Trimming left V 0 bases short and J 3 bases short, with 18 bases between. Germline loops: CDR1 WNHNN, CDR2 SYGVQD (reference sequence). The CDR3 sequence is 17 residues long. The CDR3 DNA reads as TGCGCCAGCAGTGAGTCGAGGACGGGAGTATCCCACTACGAGCAGTACGTC. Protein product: CASSESRTGVSHYEQYV.

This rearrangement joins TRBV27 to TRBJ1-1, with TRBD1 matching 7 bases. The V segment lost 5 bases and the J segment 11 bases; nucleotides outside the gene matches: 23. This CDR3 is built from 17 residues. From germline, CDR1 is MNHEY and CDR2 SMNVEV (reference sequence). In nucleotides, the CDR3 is TGTGCCAGCAGTAAAACAGGGGACCTTACCTCGAAAGTGGGTGCTTTCTTT. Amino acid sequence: CASSKTGDLTSKVGAFF.

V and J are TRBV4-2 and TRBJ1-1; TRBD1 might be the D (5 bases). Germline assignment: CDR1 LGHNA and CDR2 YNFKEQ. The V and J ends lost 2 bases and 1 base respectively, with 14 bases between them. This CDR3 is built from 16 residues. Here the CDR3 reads CASSQPGGGRNTEAFF. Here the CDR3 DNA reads TGTGCCAGCAGCCAACCCGGGGGGGGGAGGAACACTGAAGCTTTCTTT.

The CDR3 loop is CASTRGRADNEQFF. The CDR3 DNA sequence: TGTGCCAGCACTCGCGGGAGGGCGGACAATGAGCAGTTCTTC. This chain joins TRBV2 and TRBJ2-1; 9 bases align to TRBD2. The CDR3 sequence is 14 residues long. The germline V gene has CDR1 SNHLY and CDR2 FYNNEI. The V segment lost 7 bases and the J segment 5 bases; nucleotides outside the gene matches: 6.

The CDR3 nucleotides are TGTGCCAGCAGCTCCGCTCAAGCGCCAAAGTACAATGAGCAGTTCTTC. It codes for CASSSAQAPKYNEQFF. This rearrangement joins TRBV5-4 to TRBJ2-1; the D is unclear. Looked up from germline, CDR1 is SGHNT and CDR2 is YYREEE (reference sequence). The CDR3 covers 16 residues. Between the trimmed V and J ends, which lost 3 bases and 4 bases, there was a span of 17 bases.

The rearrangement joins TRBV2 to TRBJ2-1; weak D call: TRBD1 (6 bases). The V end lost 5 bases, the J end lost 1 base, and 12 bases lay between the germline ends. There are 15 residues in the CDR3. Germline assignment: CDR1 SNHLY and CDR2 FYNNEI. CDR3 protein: CASSLTGFSYNEQFF. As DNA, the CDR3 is TGTGCCAGCAGTCTTACAGGGTTTTCCTACAATGAGCAGTTCTTC. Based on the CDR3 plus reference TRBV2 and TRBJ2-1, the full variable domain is EPEVTQTPSHQVTQMGQEVILRCVPISNHLYFYWYRQILGQKVEFLVSFYNNEISEKSEIFDDQFSVERPDGSNFTLKIRSTKLEDSAMYFCASSLTGFSYNEQFFGPGTRLTVL.

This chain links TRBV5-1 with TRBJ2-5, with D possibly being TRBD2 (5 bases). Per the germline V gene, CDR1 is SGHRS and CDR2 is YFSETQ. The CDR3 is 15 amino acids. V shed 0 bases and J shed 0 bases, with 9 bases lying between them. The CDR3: CASSLVGEYQETQYF. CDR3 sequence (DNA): TGCGCCAGCAGCTTGGTTGGGGAGTACCAAGAGACCCAGTACTTC. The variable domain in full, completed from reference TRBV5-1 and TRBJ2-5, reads KAGVTQTPRYLIKTRGQQVTLSCSPISGHRSVSWYQQTPGQGLQFLFEYFSETQRNKGNFPGRFSGRQFSNSRSEMNVSTLELGDSALYLCASSLVGEYQETQYFGPGTRLLVL.